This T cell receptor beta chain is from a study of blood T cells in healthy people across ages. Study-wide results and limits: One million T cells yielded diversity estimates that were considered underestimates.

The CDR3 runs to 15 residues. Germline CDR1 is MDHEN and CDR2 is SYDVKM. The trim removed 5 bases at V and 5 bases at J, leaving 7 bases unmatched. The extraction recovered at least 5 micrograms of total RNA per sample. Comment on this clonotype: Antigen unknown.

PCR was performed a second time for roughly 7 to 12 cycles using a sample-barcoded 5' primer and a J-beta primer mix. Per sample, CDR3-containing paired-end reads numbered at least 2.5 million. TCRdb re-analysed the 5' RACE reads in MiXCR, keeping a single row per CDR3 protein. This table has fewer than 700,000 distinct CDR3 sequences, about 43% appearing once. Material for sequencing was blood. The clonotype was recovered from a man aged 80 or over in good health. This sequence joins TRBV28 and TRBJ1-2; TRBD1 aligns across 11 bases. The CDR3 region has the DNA TGTGCCAGCAGTCAAGGACAGGGGGCTTGGTATGGCTACACCTTC. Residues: CASSQGQGAWYGYTF.